The 22 T cell receptor beta chains listed next were all sequenced from one sample in a study of T cells in Graves' hyperthyroidism and ophthalmopathy. Amplified TCR beta CDR3 regions derived from RNA transcripts. HTBI primers were employed in a first-round RT-PCR of the TCR CDR3. Using its own MiXCR run on the multiplex PCR reads, TCRdb lists one record per CDR3 protein. The repertoire holds hundreds of thousands of distinct CDR3 sequences, with around 15% as singletons. The sample taken for sequencing was blood. The receptors come from a middle-aged woman with Graves' ophthalmopathy.

This clonotype has at least ten counts. The chain has TRBV19 and TRBJ2-7; D is uncertain. Germline CDR1 is LNHDA and CDR2 is SQIVND (reference sequence). V lost 2 bases to trimming and J lost 4 bases, with 21 bases between them. The CDR3 contains 17 residues. CDR3 DNA sequence: TGTGCCAGTAGTATACAATTCACGACTGCAGTAGGTTACGAGCAGTACTTC. It codes for CASSIQFTTAVGYEQYF.

This clonotype was seen ten or more times. The CDR3 DNA is TGTGCCAGCAGTTATTGGACTAGGGGGGGTACCAAAAACATTCAGTACTTC. Translating it yields CASSYWTRGGTKNIQYF. The chain joins TRBV12-3 or TRBV12-4 to TRBJ2-4, with a possible D match to TRBD2 (7 bases). V lost 4 bases and J 2 bases, leaving 18 bases between the germline ends. The CDR3 consists of 17 residues.

This clonotype appeared a few times. The chain has TRBV6-2 or TRBV6-3 and TRBJ2-5; 13 positions match TRBD2. V lost 6 bases and J lost 1; bases outside the gene matches: 5. The CDR3 is made up of 16 amino acids. Germline assignment: CDR1 MNHEY and CDR2 SVGEGT. CDR3 sequence (DNA): TGTGCCAGCAGGAGACTAGCGGGAGGACTCCAAGAGACCCAGTACTTC. Protein product: CASRRLAGGLQETQYF.

The table lists this clonotype with many counts. The V call is TRBV6-2 or TRBV6-3, the J call TRBJ2-2, with 9 bases matching TRBD2. V lost 6 bases, J lost 5 bases, and 10 bases stayed unmatched. The CDR3 totals 16 residues. Germline V gene lookup returns CDR1 MNHEY and CDR2 SVGEGT. For the CDR3, the DNA is TGTGCCAGCAGCGATTTTAGCGGGAGTAAGACCGGGGAGCTGTTTTTT. As protein: CASSDFSGSKTGELFF.

The chain employs TRBV12-3 or TRBV12-4 and TRBJ2-3, with D perhaps TRBD2 (6 bases). Trimming took off 6 bases at V and 0 bases at J, with 13 bases between the two ends. CDR3 size: 15 residues. CDR3 DNA: TGTGCCAGCAGCATAGCGGAAGCTAGCACAGATACGCAGTATTTT. This gives the protein CASSIAEASTDTQYF.

Many counts were recorded for this clonotype. The J gene is TRBJ1-5, the V gene TRBV6-5; D not certain. The CDR3 has 13 residues. Looked up from germline, CDR1 is MNHEY and CDR2 is SVGAGI. Trimming removed 5 bases from V and 6 bases from J, with 11 bases in between. CDR3 amino acids: CASSQTSGQPQHF. CDR3 nucleotide sequence: TGTGCCAGCAGTCAGACATCGGGTCAGCCCCAGCATTTT.

This clonotype was observed at least ten times. The chain combines TRBV9 with TRBJ2-5; D is undetermined. The CDR3 is made up of 13 amino acids. Germline lookup yields CDR1 SGDLS and CDR2 YYNGEE. Trimming stripped 3 bases from V and 0 bases from J, with 6 bases between. DNA for the CDR3: TGTGCCAGCAGCGAGACGAACCAAGAGACCCAGTACTTC. Translated: CASSETNQETQYF.

The chain carries TRBV15 and TRBJ2-2; 7 bases are a match to TRBD2. Germline CDR1 reads LNHNV; CDR2 reads YYDKDF (reference sequence). This CDR3 has 17 residues. Trimming removed 3 bases from V and 5 bases from J; junction bases left unmatched: 12. CDR3 sequence: CATSRDASSGPTGELFF. In DNA, the CDR3 is TGTGCCACCAGCAGGGACGCGTCTAGCGGACCGACCGGGGAGCTGTTTTTT.

The rearrangement uses TRBV5-1 and TRBJ2-7, with 10 bases identical to TRBD2. This CDR3 has 16 amino acids. Trimming removed 3 bases from V and 1 base from J; junction bases left unmatched: 7. Germline assignment: CDR1 SGHRS and CDR2 YFSETQ. The CDR3 DNA reads as TGCGCCAGCAGCTCAGTAGCGGGAGGAGGGTCCTACGAGCAGTACTTC. Amino acid sequence: CASSSVAGGGSYEQYF.

The chain employs TRBV6-2 or TRBV6-3 and TRBJ1-3, with D possibly matching TRBD1 (5 bases). Germline-derived CDR1 and CDR2 are MNHEY and SVGEGT. The germline V and J ends were trimmed by 4 bases and 4 bases, with 11 bases remaining between them. The CDR3 sequence is 14 residues long. CDR3: CASSSRDPGNTIYF. CDR3 in DNA: TGTGCCAGCAGTTCCCGGGACCCCGGAAACACCATATATTTT.

This clonotype was recorded at least ten times. This chain connects TRBV29-1 to TRBJ1-1; D is undetermined. Per germline, CDR1 SQVTM and CDR2 ANQGSEA. The CDR3 contains 12 residues. Deletions cut 2 bases from V and 4 bases from J, with 8 bases between. Written as DNA, the CDR3 is TGCAGCGTTGAACGTGCCGTCACTGAAGCTTTCTTT. Amino acid sequence: CSVERAVTEAFF.

This clonotype was seen at least ten times. The chain employs TRBV11-2 and TRBJ2-1, with 7 bases identical to TRBD2. Germline values: CDR1 SGHAT, CDR2 FQNNGV. The length of the CDR3 is 14 residues. V lost 1 base and J lost 9; bases outside the gene matches: 6. The CDR3: CASSLGPTSVEQFF. The DNA for the CDR3 is TGTGCCAGCAGCTTAGGGCCCACTAGCGTTGAGCAGTTCTTC. The complete variable domain, with remaining parts taken from reference TRBV11-2 and TRBJ2-1, reads EAGVAQSPRYKIIEKRQSVAFWCNPISGHATLYWYQQILGQGPKLLIQFQNNGVVDDSQLPKDRFSAERLKGVDSTLKIQPAKLEDSAVYLCASSLGPTSVEQFFGPGTRLTVL.

This clonotype was recorded at least ten times. The chain carries TRBV6-2 or TRBV6-3 and TRBJ2-7, with D unclear. Germline V gives CDR1 MNHEY, CDR2 SVGEGT. The ends were cut back, 6 bases at V and 4 bases at J, with 19 bases in the middle. CDR3 length: 15 residues. As DNA, the CDR3 is TGTGCCAGCAGCCAAAAAGGAGCTTCTGATTACGAGCAGTACTTC. Translating gives CASSQKGASDYEQYF.

This clonotype has ten or more counts. This chain uses TRBV6-5 with TRBJ1-6; 9 bases match TRBD1. There are 15 residues in the CDR3. The germline V gene has CDR1 MNHEY and CDR2 SVGAGI. The V and J ends lost 2 bases and 9 bases, in that order; junction bases with no gene match: 5. The DNA of the CDR3 is TGTGCCAGCAGTTACACACAGGGGGCCGGTTCACCCCTCCACTTT. Its protein product is CASSYTQGAGSPLHF.

Many counts were recorded for this clonotype. The chain joins TRBV15 to TRBJ2-6; tentative D call: TRBD1 (5 bases). Per germline, CDR1 LNHNV and CDR2 YYDKDF (reference sequence). V gave up 6 bases and J gave up 4 bases, with 7 bases separating them. CDR3 size: 13 residues. The DNA for the CDR3 is TGTGCCACCAGAGGGGTAGGGGCCAACGTCCTGACTTTC. Its protein product is CATRGVGANVLTF.

This clonotype has a count of ten or more. The chain is built from TRBV6-1 and TRBJ1-3; D not certain. V lost 7 bases and J 0 bases, leaving 13 bases between the germline ends. CDR1 is MNHNS, CDR2 SASEGT, per germline. CDR3 length: 15 residues. The CDR3 reads CASTPKRSSGNTIYF. CDR3 bases: TGTGCCAGCACTCCAAAGCGCAGCTCTGGAAACACCATATATTTT.

This clonotype was seen repeatedly, ten times or more. The genes are TRBV27 and TRBJ1-5; D not resolved. Per germline, CDR1 MNHEY and CDR2 SMNVEV (reference sequence). V lost 3 bases and J lost 3, with 3 bases in between. The CDR3 has 12 amino acids. The DNA for the CDR3 is TGTGCCAGCAGTTTCCTCAATCAGCCCCAGCATTTT. This sequence encodes CASSFLNQPQHF.

This clonotype was counted ten times or more. The rearrangement uses TRBV30 and TRBJ1-1; D is unclear. Germline loops: CDR1 GTSNPN, CDR2 SVGIG (reference sequence). Trimming removed 8 bases at V and 1 base at J, with 8 bases between. This CDR3 comprises 11 residues. CDR3 residues: CAGERNTEAFF. In nucleotides, the CDR3 is TGTGCCGGGGAGAGGAACACTGAAGCTTTCTTT.

Regarding this clonotype: A much more abundant neighbour one base away suggests this may be a read error. This rearrangement joins TRBV6-1 to TRBJ2-7; D is possibly TRBD1 or TRBD2 (5 bases each). The CDR3 has 13 residues. Germline lookup yields CDR1 MNHNS and CDR2 SASEGT. The CDR3: CACSRDRTYEQYF. In DNA, the CDR3 is TGTGCCTGCAGCAGGGACCGGACCTACGAGCAGTACTTC.

The table lists this clonotype with a few counts. The CDR3 spells CASSFKGGPNTGELFF. The CDR3 bases are TGTGCCAGCAGTTTTAAGGGTGGGCCAAACACCGGGGAGCTGTTTTTT. The gene calls are TRBV27 and TRBJ2-2; no clear D gene. Between the trimmed V and J ends, which lost 3 bases and 2 bases, there was a span of 13 bases. The germline CDR1 and CDR2 sequences are MNHEY and SMNVEV (reference sequence). This CDR3 comprises 16 residues.

The chain combines TRBV27 with TRBJ1-5, with D unclear. The germline CDR1 and CDR2 sequences are MNHEY and SMNVEV (reference sequence). Trimming removed 6 bases from V and 0 bases from J, with 15 bases in between. The CDR3 is 16 residues long. CDR3 nucleotide sequence: TGTGCCAGCAGACGACTGGGAGGAAATAGCAATCAGCCCCAGCATTTT. Translation gives CASRRLGGNSNQPQHF.

This clonotype has at least ten counts. CDR3 protein: CSARSVADRVVDEQYF. The CDR3 DNA sequence: TGCAGTGCTAGAAGCGTCGCGGACAGGGTGGTGGACGAGCAGTACTTC. This chain joins TRBV20-1 and TRBJ2-7; 8 bases line up with TRBD1. Germline CDR1 reads DFQATT; CDR2 reads SNEGSKA (reference sequence). This CDR3 is 16 amino acids long. The V segment lost 2 bases and the J segment 5 bases; nucleotides outside the gene matches: 14.